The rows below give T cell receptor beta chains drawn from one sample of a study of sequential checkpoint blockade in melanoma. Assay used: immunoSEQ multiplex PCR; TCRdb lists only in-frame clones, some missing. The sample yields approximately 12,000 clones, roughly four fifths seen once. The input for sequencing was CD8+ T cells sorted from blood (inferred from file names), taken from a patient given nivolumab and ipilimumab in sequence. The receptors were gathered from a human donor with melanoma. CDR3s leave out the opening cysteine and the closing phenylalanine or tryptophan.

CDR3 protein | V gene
ASSTRTGLTEAF | TRBV19
ASKWTGAFTDTQY | TRBV27
ASSQDWASGRPISYEQY | TRBV4-2
ASKLAGGPNEQY | TRBV27
ASSDGLEYEQY | TRBV7-9
ASSLRESFRNEQF | TRBV5-1
ASSFSGYEQF | TRBV5-4
ASSLGVSDEF | TRBV5-6
ASSIGSWVINEQF | TRBV19
ASRSVYEQY | TRBV6-1
ASSQVQGLAGQETQY | TRBV4-1
SGSSGNTIY | TRBV30
ASSIQGALDGYT | TRBV19
ASRPRLAGVYEQY | TRBV27
ASSFFGGRGGNEQF | TRBV27
ASSYLAGDPGELF | TRBV4-1
ASSTLAGANTGELF | TRBV7-2
ASSIGTSGGYSDTQY | TRBV5-1